The subject of this entry is one T cell receptor beta chain. The sample belongs to a study of CD8 T cells in Susac syndrome. The CDR3 covers 16 residues. V was clipped by 4 bases and J by 4 bases; unmatched bases: 9. Per germline, CDR1 SGHAT and CDR2 FQNNGV. After extraction with the RNeasy kit, roughly 0.45 to 1 ug of the RNA was reverse transcribed using random hexamers. By means of immunoSEQ multiplex PCR, TCR beta CDR3 spanning 54 Vbeta and 13 Jbeta underwent amplification. TCRdb analysed the immunoSEQ multiplex PCR reads with MiXCR anew, one entry per CDR3 protein. The table records roughly 200,000 distinct CDR3 sequences, approximately 96% of them present only once.

What was sequenced was CD4+ T cells from PBMCs. The TCR originated in a human donor with multiple sclerosis. The J gene is TRBJ2-1, the V gene TRBV11-2; 8 nucleotides align to TRBD2. The CDR3 here is CASSSRTSRGYNEQFF. The CDR3 bases are TGTGCCAGCAGCTCCCGGACTAGCCGAGGATACAATGAGCAGTTCTTC.